A single sample is the source of the 32 T cell receptor beta chains below, sequenced in a study of OX40 agonist ivuxolimab in advanced cancers. The data were produced by immunoSEQ multiplex PCR, yet TCRdb's version contains in-frame clones alone and is incomplete. The table has about 88,000 clones, approximately 85% seen once; the top ten hold about 0.22%. The material was CD4+ or CD8+ T cells sorted from blood, obtained in a trial of the OX40 agonist ivuxolimab. The receptor set was obtained from an adult with an advanced solid tumor such as melanoma, head and neck, liver or kidney cancer.

The chain joins TRBV23-1 to TRBJ2-3; D perhaps matches TRBD2 (6 bases). TRBV23-1 is assigned to the ORF class and has an uncertain function. Trimming removed 6 bases at V and 0 bases at J, with 19 bases between. The CDR3 extends over 17 amino acids. The CDR3 DNA sequence: TGCGCCAGCAGACGCGGGACGGGGCCGACTAGCACAGATACGCAGTATTTT. It translates to CASRRGTGPTSTDTQYF.

This clone was picked up one time. The V call is TRBV5-4, the J call TRBJ2-5; 14 bases line up with TRBD2. From germline, CDR1 is SGHNT and CDR2 YYREEE (reference sequence). The CDR3 covers 16 residues. Trimming at V came to 0 bases and at J to 3 bases, leaving 1 base not matched to a gene. The CDR3: CASSLGGLAGEETQYF. The CDR3 DNA reads as TGTGCCAGCAGCTTGGGGGGACTAGCGGGGGAAGAGACCCAGTACTTC. Looking up the rest from reference TRBV5-4 and TRBJ2-5 gives the full variable domain: ETGVTQSPTHLIKTRGQQVTLRCSSQSGHNTVSWYQQALGQGPQFIFQYYREEENGRGNFPPRFSGLQFPNYSSELNVNALELDDSALYLCASSLGGLAGEETQYFGPGTRLLVL.

The V gene is TRBV4-1, the J gene TRBJ1-4, with no clear D. The V gene's germline CDR1 is MGHRA and CDR2 YSYEKL. The CDR3 runs 16 residues. With 5 bases removed from V and 0 bases from J, the gap between germline ends came to 13 bases. CDR3 coding DNA: TGCGCCAGCAGCAGTCTCGGGGTTGCAACTAATGAAAAACTGTTTTTT. This codes for CASSSLGVATNEKLFF.

V is TRBV7-8 and J is TRBJ1-1; tentative D call: TRBD1 (6 bases). Between the trimmed V and J ends, which lost 4 bases and 4 bases, there was a span of 10 bases. The germline CDR1 and CDR2 sequences are SGHVS and FQNEAQ. The CDR3 totals 13 residues. DNA of the CDR3: TGTGCCAGCAGCTCCACAGGGAGCACTGAAGCTTTCTTT. Translating it yields CASSSTGSTEAFF.

The chain is built from TRBV19 and TRBJ1-1; 7 nucleotides match TRBD1. V was clipped by 11 bases and J by 4 bases; unmatched bases: 4. In germline, CDR1 is LNHDA, CDR2 SQIVND (reference sequence). The CDR3 has 11 amino acids. For the CDR3, the DNA is TGTGCCGCCACAGGGGTCACTGAAGCTTTCTTT. Residues: CAATGVTEAFF. Filled out from reference TRBV19 and TRBJ1-1, the complete variable domain reads DGGITQSPKYLFRKEGQNVTLSCEQNLNHDAMYWYRQDPGQGLRLIYYSQIVNDFQKGDIAEGYSVSREKKESFPLTVTSAQKNPTAFYLCAATGVTEAFFGQGTRLTVV.

The V and J genes are TRBV2 and TRBJ2-2; 7 bases are a match to TRBD1. V was clipped by 4 bases and J by 5 bases; unmatched bases: 10. The CDR3 has 16 residues. CDR1 is SNHLY and CDR2 is FYNNEI in the germline V gene. CDR3 coding DNA: TGTGCCAGCAGTGCATTCGGGACAGCTAGTACCGGGGAGCTGTTTTTT. Translating gives CASSAFGTASTGELFF.

This chain connects TRBV7-6 to TRBJ2-1; D possibly matches TRBD1 or TRBD2 (6 bases each). This CDR3 has 17 amino acids. Trimming took off 5 bases at V and 0 bases at J, with 17 bases between the two ends. Germline V CDR1 and CDR2: SGHVS, FNYEAQ. The CDR3 region is CASSPTGGTTSYNEQFF. In DNA, the CDR3 is TGTGCCAGCAGCCCGACCGGCGGGACAACCTCCTACAATGAGCAGTTCTTC.

This clone was found once. The chain couples TRBV7-2 to TRBJ2-5; TRBD2 matches at 7 bases. Germline-derived CDR1 and CDR2 are SGHTA and FQGNSA. V dropped 3 bases and J dropped 4; count of bases not matched to a gene: 5. This CDR3 comprises 14 residues. CDR3 bases: TGTGCCAGCAGCTTGAGCGGGACCGCAGAGACCCAGTACTTC. Its protein product is CASSLSGTAETQYF.

V gene TRBV18 combines with J gene TRBJ1-2; the match to TRBD1 covers 9 bases. V shed 3 bases and J 4 bases; nucleotides not matched to a gene: 3. CDR3 length equals 14 residues. Germline CDR1 is KGHSH and CDR2 is LQKENI. CDR3 sequence: CASSPGQGSYGYTF. CDR3 sequence (DNA): TGTGCCAGCTCACCGGGACAGGGTAGCTATGGCTACACCTTC.

In this sample, this clone turned up a few times. This chain links TRBV7-2 with TRBJ2-7; 7 bases map to TRBD1. This CDR3 has 13 residues. The germline V gene encodes CDR1 SGHTA and CDR2 FQGNSA. The V segment lost 4 bases and the J segment 12 bases; nucleotides outside the gene matches: 12. CDR3 in DNA: TGTGCCAGCAGCTCGACGGGACAGCCCCTGTCGTACTTC. This translates into CASSSTGQPLSYF.

This clone appeared a single time. The chain is built from TRBV9 and TRBJ2-7; D remains unclear. The CDR3 is 12 residues long. In germline, CDR1 is SGDLS, CDR2 YYNGEE. V lost 0 bases and J 6 bases, leaving 7 bases between the germline ends. The CDR3 region is CASSVGPIEQYV. DNA of the CDR3: TGTGCCAGCAGCGTAGGCCCTATCGAGCAGTACGTC.

The rearrangement links TRBV2 to TRBJ2-3; tentative D call: TRBD1 (6 bases). The V end was cut by 4 bases, the J end by 0 bases, with 8 bases between. Germline CDR1 is SNHLY and CDR2 is FYNNEI. The length of the CDR3 is 14 residues. This CDR3 reads CASSGTASTDTQYF. CDR3 nucleotide sequence: TGTGCCAGCAGTGGGACAGCAAGCACAGATACGCAGTATTTT.

The rearrangement links TRBV2 to TRBJ2-7, with TRBD1 matching 8 bases. V shed 8 bases, J shed 6 bases, and the junction held 3 bases outside the gene matches. The CDR3 runs to 11 residues. Germline-derived CDR1 and CDR2 are SNHLY and FYNNEI. As DNA, the CDR3 is TGTGCCAGCGGCACAGGGGGCGAGCAGTACGTC. Translating it yields CASGTGGEQYV.

The chain couples TRBV18 to TRBJ1-2, with D maybe TRBD1 (5 bases). Trimming pared 0 bases from V and 6 bases from J, leaving 8 bases between. This CDR3 has 13 amino acids. Per the germline V gene, CDR1 is KGHSH and CDR2 is LQKENI. The CDR3 region is CASSPPTRDGYTF. The CDR3 nucleotides read TGTGCCAGCTCACCACCAACCAGGGATGGCTACACCTTC.

The chain couples TRBV9 to TRBJ2-3; D not certain. V lost 4 bases and J lost 2, with 11 bases in between. The CDR3 loop spans 14 amino acids. Germline V CDR1 and CDR2: SGDLS, YYNGEE. CDR3 nucleotides: TGTGCCAGCAGCTTTTCAGACCCCACAGATACGCAGTATTTT. Amino acid sequence: CASSFSDPTDTQYF.

Here the CDR3 reads CASSFSGARIGEQFF. Here the CDR3 DNA reads TGTGCCAGCAGCTTCTCGGGGGCTCGAATAGGCGAGCAGTTCTTC. The chain couples TRBV7-8 to TRBJ2-1; D could derive from TRBD1 or TRBD2 (6 bases each). The CDR3 spans 15 residues. V lost 3 bases and J 10 bases, leaving 19 bases between the germline ends. Germline V gives CDR1 SGHVS, CDR2 FQNEAQ.

The rearrangement uses TRBV6-5 and TRBJ1-2; D gene unclear. V dropped 7 bases and J dropped 2 bases, with 8 bases sitting between them. The CDR3 contains 12 residues. CDR1 is MNHEY and CDR2 is SVGAGI in the germline V gene. CDR3 sequence (DNA): TGTGCCAGCAAGGCGGACAACTATGGCTACACCTTC. Its translation: CASKADNYGYTF.

This clone came up once. The rearrangement links TRBV6-5 to TRBJ1-3; D remains ambiguous. Germline V gene sequence: CDR1 MNHEY, CDR2 SVGAGI. The CDR3 runs 16 residues. V lost 0 bases and J lost 2, with 11 bases in between. DNA of the CDR3: TGTGCCAGCAGTTACTCCCTCCAGGAAGCTGGAAACACCATATATTTT. Amino acid sequence: CASSYSLQEAGNTIYF.

This clone has only a few counts. The chain joins TRBV30 to TRBJ2-7, with D unresolved. Trimming cost V 2 bases and J 6 bases, with 11 bases left between them. Germline V gene data show CDR1 as GTSNPN and CDR2 as SVGIG (reference sequence). The CDR3 contains 12 residues. The DNA for the CDR3 is TGTGCCTGGAGTCCGCGACCCGGCGAGCAGTACTTC. Encoded protein: CAWSPRPGEQYF.

Remarks on this clone: The germline gene is not matched at one end of the junction; a read error may be the cause. At the DNA level, this CDR3 is encoded by other sequences in the same sample as well. The rearrangement uses TRBV9 and TRBJ2-7; TRBD1 matches 8 bases. The CDR3 is 15 amino acids. Germline assignment: CDR1 SGDLS and CDR2 YYNGEE. CDR3: CASSGGTGVIYEQYF. As DNA, the CDR3 is TGTGCCAGCAGCGGAGGGACAGGCGTTATCTACGAGCAGTACTTT. Using reference TRBV9 and TRBJ2-7 for the parts outside the CDR3, the full variable domain is DSGVTQTPKHLITATGQRVTLRCSPRSGDLSVYWYQQSLDQGLQFLIQYYNGEERAKGNILERFSAQQFPDLHSELNLSSLELGDSALYFCASSGGTGVIYEQYFGPGTRLTVT.

The genes are TRBV10-3 and TRBJ1-4; TRBD1 is a possible D gene (5 bases). The germline gives CDR1 ENHRY, CDR2 SYGVKD. V lost 10 bases, J lost 0 bases, and 15 bases lay in between. The CDR3 has 15 residues. DNA for the CDR3: TGTGCCACCTCCGGCGGGGGACCAACTAATGAAAAACTGTTTTTT. Residues: CATSGGGPTNEKLFF.

The chain recombines TRBV10-3 with TRBJ1-3; 10 nucleotides align to TRBD1. Germline values: CDR1 ENHRY, CDR2 SYGVKD. The CDR3 runs 14 residues. The V and J ends lost 8 bases and 2 bases, in that order; junction bases with no gene match: 3. Here the CDR3 DNA reads TGTGCCATCTCGACAGGGGGCACTGGAAACACCATATATTTT. This encodes CAISTGGTGNTIYF.

V usage is TRBV13 and J usage is TRBJ1-1; 9 nucleotides line up with TRBD1. J was trimmed by 5 bases and V by 2 bases; bases with no gene match: 6. Germline CDR1 PRHDT, CDR2 FYEKMQ (reference sequence). The CDR3 has 15 residues. The CDR3 loop is CASSLNRGRDTEAFF. The CDR3 bases are TGTGCCAGCAGCTTAAACAGGGGGCGGGATACTGAAGCTTTCTTT.

The chain has TRBV4-2 and TRBJ1-2; 9 nucleotides match TRBD1. The CDR3 contains 16 residues. After removal of 3 bases from V and 6 bases from J, the junction contained 11 bases not matched to a gene. Germline CDR1 LGHNA, CDR2 YNFKEQ. Written as DNA, the CDR3 is TGTGCCAGCAGCCAGACCGGGACAGGGCTTTTGCATGGCTACACCTTC. The encoded protein is CASSQTGTGLLHGYTF.

This clone was seen more than once but under ten times. The CDR3 loop reads CAWSKGGRKGPQHF. The CDR3 DNA is TGTGCCTGGAGCAAGGGCGGGAGAAAAGGGCCCCAGCATTTT. The V call is TRBV30, the J call TRBJ1-5; no reliable D call. Trimming pared 3 bases from V and 9 bases from J, leaving 18 bases between. The CDR3 contains 14 residues. CDR1 is GTSNPN and CDR2 is SVGIG in the germline V gene (reference sequence).

The V gene is TRBV4-1, the J gene TRBJ2-2, with D possibly TRBD2 on 6 matching bases. This CDR3 spans 19 amino acids. Germline loops: CDR1 MGHRA, CDR2 YSYEKL. The V end was cut by 2 bases, the J end by 8 bases, with 27 bases between. CDR3 region: CASSQNPSSGAGGRGELFF. CDR3 DNA sequence: TGCGCCAGCAGCCAAAATCCCTCCTCCGGAGCGGGCGGTCGAGGGGAGCTGTTTTTT.

V and J are TRBV27 and TRBJ2-1; D call uncertain. Germline CDR1 reads MNHEY; CDR2 reads SMNVEV (reference sequence). The CDR3 is made up of 19 amino acids. V lost 3 bases to trimming and J lost 5 bases, with 26 bases between them. CDR3 amino acids: CASSLYDPQRPSKNNEQFF. In DNA form, the CDR3 reads TGTGCCAGCAGTTTGTACGACCCGCAGCGTCCGAGTAAGAACAATGAGCAGTTCTTC.

The chain couples TRBV7-9 to TRBJ2-3; weak D call: TRBD1 (5 bases). The CDR3 length is 15 residues. CDR1 is SEHNR, CDR2 FQNEAQ, per germline (reference sequence). V was pared by 0 bases and J by 1 base, with 8 bases between. The CDR3 DNA reads as TGTGCCAGCAGCTTAGCGGGGCCCCGCACAGATACGCAGTATTTT. Encoded protein: CASSLAGPRTDTQYF.

J is TRBJ2-3 and V is TRBV18; TRBD2 aligns across 11 bases. V shed 4 bases, J shed 0 bases, and the junction held 6 bases outside the gene matches. Looked up from germline, CDR1 is KGHSH and CDR2 is LQKENI. The CDR3 length is 17 residues. As DNA, the CDR3 is TGTGCCAGCTCACGGACGAGACTAGCGGGAAGCACAGATACGCAGTATTTT. It translates to CASSRTRLAGSTDTQYF.

This clone has only a few counts. The chain is built from TRBV19 and TRBJ1-6; 9 nucleotides match TRBD1. Germline V lookup: CDR1 LNHDA, CDR2 SQIVND (reference sequence). The CDR3 covers 13 residues. With 7 bases clipped from V and 10 bases from J, the junction kept 5 bases outside the gene matches. In nucleotides, the CDR3 is TGTGCCAGTAAGAACACAGGGGGCTCACCCCTCCACTTT. Its protein is CASKNTGGSPLHF.

J is TRBJ2-2 and V is TRBV2; 7 nucleotides align to TRBD1. The V and J ends lost 3 bases and 4 bases, in that order; junction bases with no gene match: 5. Germline CDR1 is SNHLY and CDR2 is FYNNEI. There are 15 residues in the CDR3. This CDR3 reads CASSDAGGSTGELFF. The CDR3 DNA sequence: TGTGCCAGCAGTGACGCAGGGGGAAGCACCGGGGAGCTGTTTTTT.

The V gene is TRBV4-3, the J gene TRBJ1-3; no clear D. The CDR3 has 15 amino acids. Trimming removed 3 bases at V and 0 bases at J, with 9 bases between. The germline V gene has CDR1 LGHNA and CDR2 YSLEER. The CDR3 region has the DNA TGCGCCAGCAGCCACCGACACACCTCTGGAAACACCATATATTTT. Translation: CASSHRHTSGNTIYF.